This T cell receptor beta chain is drawn from a study of spatial heterogeneity in lung cancer. Study background: The donor group consisted of roughly 70 patients who had untreated, early-stage non-small cell lung cancer. Available follow-up PBMC samples, collected a median of roughly two years post-resection, were sequenced.

Germline lookup yields CDR1 SQVTM and CDR2 ANQGSEA. Trimming stripped 6 bases from V and 0 bases from J, with 18 bases between. This CDR3 spans 15 amino acids. Documented time point: blood at routine non-recurrence follow-up after resection. In each case, whole RNA from tumor, nontumor lung or frozen PBMC was sequenced unsorted. This clonotype was detected a few times. Every TCR cDNA molecule carried a tag that served as a unique molecular identifier. TCRdb re-called the 5' RACE reads through MiXCR, storing one row per CDR3 protein. Here the sample spans some 120,000 distinct CDR3 sequences, less than 15% being singletons.

This material consisted of PBMCs, taken at follow-up. The TCR comes from a male donor with early-stage non-small cell lung cancer. This sequence joins TRBV29-1 and TRBJ2-7; D is perhaps TRBD1 (6 bases). The CDR3 nucleotides read TGCAGCGTCTTAACAGGGCTAGGTAACTCCTACGAGCAGTACTTC. This encodes CSVLTGLGNSYEQYF.